This T cell receptor (beta chain) was profiled in a study of blood T cell repertoires in COVID-19. Study at large: The cDNA or gDNA used as material had been derived from T cells, B-cell-depleted T cells, or PBMCs.

Each participant's cohort was designated according to participant-reported clinical history. This clone appeared a single time. Here immunoSEQ multiplex PCR was the method, and the copy in TCRdb shows in-frame clones only, minus some. In the table there are around 250,000 clones, approximately 88% of which are singletons. V lost 8 bases to trimming and J lost 1 base; unmatched junction nucleotides: 10. The length of the CDR3 is 16 residues. Germline V gene data show CDR1 as KGHSH and CDR2 as LQKENI. This chain uses TRBV18 with TRBJ1-5; the match to TRBD1 covers 8 bases. The sequenced material came from PBMCs or T cells enriched from blood (not recorded which). The TCR comes from a woman aged 40 to 50 with acute COVID-19. This chain's CDR3 is CASAPGQGGSNQPQHF. The DNA of the CDR3 is TGTGCCAGCGCGCCCGGACAGGGCGGGAGCAATCAGCCCCAGCATTTT.